This entry lists 5 T cell receptor beta chains sequenced from one sample in a study of blood T cell repertoires in COVID-19. This table comes from immunoSEQ multiplex PCR, and its TCRdb copy is limited to in-frame clones, with some not included. The table includes about 140,000 clones, approximately 83% detected once. Sequencing was carried out using peripheral blood. These receptors were taken from a woman aged 55 to 70 with acute or convalescent COVID-19.

This sequence joins TRBV9 and TRBJ1-1; D unclear. Trimming took 2 bases from V and 0 from J, leaving 8 bases between them. The germline CDR1 and CDR2 sequences are SGDLS and YYNGEE. The CDR3 contains 14 residues. Here the CDR3 DNA reads TGTGCCAGCAGCGTGCAGGCCGTGAACACTGAAGCTTTCTTT. This codes for CASSVQAVNTEAFF.

The CDR3 region is CAIRAGQGDNEKLFF. CDR3 DNA: TGTGCCATCAGGGCCGGACAGGGTGATAATGAAAAACTGTTTTTT. The V and J genes are TRBV10-3 and TRBJ1-4; 8 nucleotides match TRBD1. V was pared by 6 bases and J by 4 bases, with 7 bases of the junction left unmatched. CDR3 size: 15 residues. Germline V gene sequence: CDR1 ENHRY, CDR2 SYGVKD.

This rearrangement joins TRBV10-1 to TRBJ1-4; 7 nucleotides line up with TRBD1. CDR3 size: 14 residues. V gave up 0 bases and J gave up 8 bases; unmatched junction bases: 3. Germline V gives CDR1 WNHNN, CDR2 SYGVQD (reference sequence). The CDR3 DNA is TGCGCCAGCAGTGAGTCCAGGGGGACCGAAAAACTGTTTTTT. It codes for CASSESRGTEKLFF.

V is TRBV11-2 and J is TRBJ2-1; D remains ambiguous. The CDR3 covers 13 residues. V lost 1 base and J lost 4, with 5 bases in between. The germline V gene has CDR1 SGHAT and CDR2 FQNNGV. This CDR3 is CASSLAQYNEQFF. DNA of the CDR3: TGTGCCAGCAGCTTAGCCCAATACAATGAGCAGTTCTTC.

This sequence joins TRBV7-2 and TRBJ2-1; TRBD2 matches 10 bases. Germline V gene lookup returns CDR1 SGHTA and CDR2 FQGNSA. The ends lost 1 base at V and 9 bases at J; junction bases unmatched: 9. The CDR3 is made up of 16 amino acids. Here the CDR3 DNA reads TGTGCCAGCAGCTTAGACCTAGCGGGAGTGCGCCGTGAGCAGTTCTTC. Translated, it gives CASSLDLAGVRREQFF.